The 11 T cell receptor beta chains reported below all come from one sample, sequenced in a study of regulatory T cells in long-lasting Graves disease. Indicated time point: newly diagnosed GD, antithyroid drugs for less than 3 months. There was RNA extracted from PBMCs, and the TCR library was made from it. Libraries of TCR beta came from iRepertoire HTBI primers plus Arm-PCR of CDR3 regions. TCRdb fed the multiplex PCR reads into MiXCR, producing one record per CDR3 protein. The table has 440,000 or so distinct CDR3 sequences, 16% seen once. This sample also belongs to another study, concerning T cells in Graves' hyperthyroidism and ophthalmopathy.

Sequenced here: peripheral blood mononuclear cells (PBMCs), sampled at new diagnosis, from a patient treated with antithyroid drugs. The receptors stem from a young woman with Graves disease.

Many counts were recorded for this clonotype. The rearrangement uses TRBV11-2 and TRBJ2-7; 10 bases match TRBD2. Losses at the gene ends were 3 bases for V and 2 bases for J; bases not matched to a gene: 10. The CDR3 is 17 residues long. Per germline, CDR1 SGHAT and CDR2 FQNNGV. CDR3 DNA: TGTGCCAGCAGCTTCTCTAGCGGGAGTATGGATACCTACGAGCAGTACTTC. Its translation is CASSFSSGSMDTYEQYF.

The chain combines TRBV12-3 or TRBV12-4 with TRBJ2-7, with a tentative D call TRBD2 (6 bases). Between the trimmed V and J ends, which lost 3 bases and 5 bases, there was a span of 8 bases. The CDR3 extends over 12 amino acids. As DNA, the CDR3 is TGTGCCAGCAGTTTCGGGGGTAACGAGCAGTACTTC. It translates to CASSFGGNEQYF.

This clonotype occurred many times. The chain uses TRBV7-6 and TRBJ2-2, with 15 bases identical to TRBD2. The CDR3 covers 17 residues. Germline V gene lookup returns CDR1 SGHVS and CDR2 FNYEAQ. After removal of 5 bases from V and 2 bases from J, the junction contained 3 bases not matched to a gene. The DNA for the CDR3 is TGTGCCAGCAGCGAGGGACTAGCGGGAGGAAACACCGGGGAGCTGTTTTTT. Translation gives CASSEGLAGGNTGELFF.

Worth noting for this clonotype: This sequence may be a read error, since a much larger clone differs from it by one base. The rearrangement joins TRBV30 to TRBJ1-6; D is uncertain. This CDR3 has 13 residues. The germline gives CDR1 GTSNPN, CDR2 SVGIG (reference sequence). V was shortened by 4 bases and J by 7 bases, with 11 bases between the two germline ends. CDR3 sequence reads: CAWTRHRNSPLHF. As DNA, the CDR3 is TGTGCCTGGACTCGACATCGGAATTCACCCCTCCACTTT.

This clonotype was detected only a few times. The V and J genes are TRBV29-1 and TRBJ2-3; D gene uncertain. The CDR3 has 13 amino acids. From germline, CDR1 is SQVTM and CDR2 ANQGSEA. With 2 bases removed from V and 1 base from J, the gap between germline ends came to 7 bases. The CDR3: CSVERGGTDTQYF. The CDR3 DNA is TGCAGCGTTGAACGTGGGGGCACAGATACGCAGTATTTT.

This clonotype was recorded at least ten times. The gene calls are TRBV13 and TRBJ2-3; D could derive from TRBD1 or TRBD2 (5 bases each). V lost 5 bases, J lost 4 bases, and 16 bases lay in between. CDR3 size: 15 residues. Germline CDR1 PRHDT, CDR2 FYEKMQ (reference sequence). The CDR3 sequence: CASSTGTWAPDTQYF. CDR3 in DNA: TGTGCCAGCAGCACTGGGACCTGGGCACCAGATACGCAGTATTTT.

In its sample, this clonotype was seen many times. CDR3 loop: CASSEALLGTRAEQFF. In DNA, the CDR3 is TGTGCCAGCAGTGAAGCGCTTCTGGGGACTAGGGCTGAGCAGTTCTTC. This chain uses TRBV2 with TRBJ2-1; 8 nucleotides agree with TRBD2. CDR1 and CDR2 (germline): SNHLY, FYNNEI. The CDR3 is 16 amino acids. V lost 0 bases, J lost 9 bases, and 10 bases stayed unmatched. The whole variable domain, remainder taken from reference TRBV2 and TRBJ2-1, is EPEVTQTPSHQVTQMGQEVILRCVPISNHLYFYWYRQILGQKVEFLVSFYNNEISEKSEIFDDQFSVERPDGSNFTLKIRSTKLEDSAMYFCASSEALLGTRAEQFFGPGTRLTVL.

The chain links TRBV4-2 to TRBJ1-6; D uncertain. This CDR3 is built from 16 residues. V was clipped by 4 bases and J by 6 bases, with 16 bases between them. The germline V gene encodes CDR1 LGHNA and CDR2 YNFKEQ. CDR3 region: CASSPTTAYTNSPLHF. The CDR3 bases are TGTGCCAGCAGCCCTACGACCGCATACACTAATTCACCCCTCCACTTT.

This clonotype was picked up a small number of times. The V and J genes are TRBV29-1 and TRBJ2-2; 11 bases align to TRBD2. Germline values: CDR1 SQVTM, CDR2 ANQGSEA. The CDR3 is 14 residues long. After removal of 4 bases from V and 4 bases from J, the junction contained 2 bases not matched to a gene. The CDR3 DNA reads TGCAGCGTTGGGCTAGCGGGGGGCACCGGGGAGCTGTTTTTT. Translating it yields CSVGLAGGTGELFF.

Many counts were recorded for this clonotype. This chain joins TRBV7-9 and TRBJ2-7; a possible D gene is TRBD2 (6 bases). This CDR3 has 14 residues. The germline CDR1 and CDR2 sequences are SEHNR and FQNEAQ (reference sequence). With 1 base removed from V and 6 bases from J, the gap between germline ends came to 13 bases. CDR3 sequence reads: CASSLVEGPFEQYF. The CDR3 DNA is TGTGCCAGCAGCTTAGTGGAGGGCCCGTTCGAGCAGTACTTC.

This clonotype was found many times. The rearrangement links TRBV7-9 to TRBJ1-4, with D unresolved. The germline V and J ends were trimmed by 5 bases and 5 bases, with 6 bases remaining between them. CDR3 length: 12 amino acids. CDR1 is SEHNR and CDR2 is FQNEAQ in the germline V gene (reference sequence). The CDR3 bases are TGTGCCAGCAGCCTCATGAATGAAAAACTGTTTTTT. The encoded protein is CASSLMNEKLFF.